A single sample gave rise to the 23 T cell receptor beta chains below, sequenced in a study of T-cell memory formation after mild COVID-19 (dated by TCRdb to the early 2020s). The library was generated by 5' RACE. The sequencing machine was an Illumina NovaSeq 6000. TCRdb took the public reads, trimmed them with fastp at Q25, ran MiXCR for clone calling and kept in-frame beta chains. Rows are combined by CDR3 protein, so each entry shows the most common genes and DNA. The sample contains about 320,000 distinct CDR3 sequences, over 11% of them found a single time. Over 20% of the sample comes from the top ten. Specimen: PBMCs or a T cell subset sorted from them (not recorded which). The receptor set was obtained from a man in his late teens or twenties who had mild COVID-19 (a few samples of this study predate the infection). The sample titles of this study are shuffled in the database, so cell type and time point are left out; the donor was told from shared clones.

The rearrangement joins TRBV5-1 to TRBJ2-7; D is undetermined. Germline assignment: CDR1 SGHRS and CDR2 YFSETQ. The CDR3 sequence is 15 residues long. V was shortened by 6 bases and J by 0 bases, with 16 bases between the two germline ends. CDR3 DNA sequence: TGCGCCAGCAACCCCCAAGGGCAGGTCTCCTACGAGCAGTACGTC. Amino acid sequence: CASNPQGQVSYEQYV.

This clonotype came up a few times. The chain has TRBV6-6 and TRBJ2-7, with D unresolved. Trimming took off 7 bases at V and 5 bases at J, with 9 bases between the two ends. Germline values: CDR1 MNHNY, CDR2 SVGAGI (reference sequence). The CDR3 has 11 residues. DNA for the CDR3: TGTGCCAGCACAATCGGCCACGAGCAGTACTTC. Translated: CASTIGHEQYF.

The chain employs TRBV6-2 or TRBV6-3 and TRBJ2-7, with D perhaps matching TRBD1 (6 bases). Germline assignment: CDR1 MNHEY and CDR2 SVGEGT. V lost 6 bases and J lost 7, with 16 bases in between. This CDR3 contains 13 residues. In DNA form, the CDR3 reads TGTGCCAGCAGAACCAGCCACAGGGTTGAGCAGTACTTC. Translation gives CASRTSHRVEQYF.

This clonotype appeared a few times. The rearrangement links TRBV3-1 to TRBJ1-4; D is unclear. Per germline, CDR1 LGHDT and CDR2 YNNKEL (reference sequence). V was trimmed by 10 bases and J by 8 bases, leaving 8 bases between them. This CDR3 region has 10 residues. The CDR3 region has the DNA TGTGCCACCGGCAGCGAAAAACTGTTTTTT. Translating gives CATGSEKLFF.

The V call is TRBV7-9, the J call TRBJ2-3, with D unresolved. CDR3 size: 12 residues. The V gene's germline CDR1 is SEHNR and CDR2 FQNEAQ (reference sequence). The V gene lost 1 base and the J gene lost 8 bases, with 7 bases spanning the gap. The CDR3 DNA reads TGTGCCAGCAGCTTAGTCGCGAGTACGCAGTATTTT. Residues: CASSLVASTQYF. The full variable domain, with the rest looked up from reference TRBV7-9 and TRBJ2-3, is DTGVSQNPRHKITKRGQNVTFRCDPISEHNRLYWYRQTLGQGPEFLTYFQNEAQLEKSRLLSDRFSAERPKGSFSTLEIQRTEQGDSAMYLCASSLVASTQYFGPGTRLTVL.

This clonotype was seen only a few times. The CDR3 nucleotides are TGTGCCAGCAGTTACATGCAGGGATCCGAGCAGTACTTC. Amino acid sequence: CASSYMQGSEQYF. The chain combines TRBV6-2 or TRBV6-3 with TRBJ2-7; a weak D match, TRBD1 (5 bases). Germline CDR1 MNHEY, CDR2 SVGEGT. The CDR3 length is 13 residues. V lost 2 bases to trimming and J lost 6 bases, with 11 bases between them.

The table lists this clonotype with a few counts. The chain has TRBV6-5 and TRBJ2-2, with a tentative D call TRBD1 (5 bases). Germline lookup yields CDR1 MNHEY and CDR2 SVGAGI. The CDR3 runs to 14 residues. The V end lost 5 bases, the J end lost 6 bases, and 13 bases lay between the germline ends. The CDR3 loop is CASSPQGWAGELFF. CDR3 sequence (DNA): TGTGCCAGCAGTCCTCAGGGATGGGCCGGGGAGCTGTTTTTT.

The chain couples TRBV5-1 to TRBJ2-1; TRBD2 might be the D (5 bases). Trimming shortened V by 7 bases and J by 3 bases, and 11 bases separated the two germline ends. Germline CDR1 is SGHRS and CDR2 is YFSETQ. The CDR3 runs to 13 residues. CDR3 region: CASWAGNYNEQFF. CDR3 bases: TGCGCCAGCTGGGCCGGGAACTACAATGAGCAGTTCTTC.

This clonotype was detected only a few times. The gene calls are TRBV6-6 and TRBJ1-2; D is unclear. Germline values: CDR1 MNHNY, CDR2 SVGAGI (reference sequence). This CDR3 is built from 18 residues. Trimming removed 2 bases from V and 2 bases from J, with 21 bases in between. The CDR3 is CASSYPLLTSTINYGYTF. The CDR3 DNA sequence: TGTGCCAGCAGTTACCCCCTTTTGACAAGCACCATAAACTATGGCTACACCTTC.

The CDR3 here is CASSQSNYGYTF. CDR3 sequence (DNA): TGTGCCAGCAGCCAGAGTAACTATGGCTACACCTTC. J is TRBJ1-2 and V is TRBV3-1, with D unresolved. The CDR3 is made up of 12 amino acids. Germline CDR1 LGHDT, CDR2 YNNKEL (reference sequence). Trimming removed 3 bases from V and 1 base from J, with 3 bases in between.

The chain uses TRBV20-1 and TRBJ2-3; 7 bases are a match to TRBD1. This CDR3 is 11 amino acids long. Unmatched junction bases numbered 4, after V lost 4 bases and J lost 9 bases. Germline CDR1 DFQATT, CDR2 SNEGSKA (reference sequence). DNA for the CDR3: TGCAGTGCTAAGGACAGGTCAACGCAGTATTTT. Its protein is CSAKDRSTQYF.

A word on this clonotype: A junction end diverges from the germline sequence, so it may reflect a read error. The V and J genes are TRBV4-3 and TRBJ1-4, with a weak D call TRBD1 (6 bases). This CDR3 region has 16 residues. Germline V lookup: CDR1 LGHNA, CDR2 YSLEER. CDR3 region: CANSPEAQGFNEKLFF. In nucleotides, the CDR3 is TGCGCCAACAGCCCCGAAGCCCAGGGGTTTAACGAAAAACTGTTTTTT.

This chain connects TRBV18 to TRBJ1-5; no clear D. Between the trimmed V and J ends, which lost 1 base and 3 bases, there was a span of 7 bases. This CDR3 is built from 14 residues. Germline CDR1 KGHSH, CDR2 LQKENI. DNA of the CDR3: TGTGCCAGCTCACCACAGCAGGACAATCAGCCCCAGCATTTT. Translated, it gives CASSPQQDNQPQHF.

The CDR3 nucleotides read TGTGCCAGCAGCTTGGAGGGAGGGTGGACCGGGGAGCTGTTTTTT. It specifies CASSLEGGWTGELFF. The V and J genes are TRBV5-5 and TRBJ2-2; 7 positions agree with TRBD2. The germline CDR1 and CDR2 sequences are SGHKS and YYEKEE (reference sequence). Germline trimming cut 0 bases from V and 5 bases from J; bases unmatched to any gene: 4. The CDR3 spans 15 residues. The whole variable domain, remainder taken from reference TRBV5-5 and TRBJ2-2, is DAGVTQSPTHLIKTRGQQVTLRCSPISGHKSVSWYQQVLGQGPQFIFQYYEKEERGRGNFPDRFSARQFPNYSSELNVNALLLGDSALYLCASSLEGGWTGELFFGEGSRLTVL.

This clonotype was seen a few times. This chain connects TRBV11-3 to TRBJ2-4, with D possibly being TRBD2 (5 bases). V was cut by 5 bases and J by 6 bases, with 11 bases left in between. Germline loops: CDR1 SGHNT, CDR2 YENEEA. CDR3 size: 13 residues. In DNA, the CDR3 is TGTGCCAGCAGCCCAAACGCGGGAAACATTCAGTACTTC. Residues: CASSPNAGNIQYF.

This clonotype was picked up many times. V gene TRBV12-3 or TRBV12-4 combines with J gene TRBJ2-5; D is possibly TRBD2 (5 bases). V gave up 6 bases and J gave up 2 bases, with 13 bases separating them. There are 14 residues in the CDR3. CDR3 sequence: CASSSQTGQETQYF. The CDR3 nucleotides read TGTGCCAGCAGCTCCCAGACGGGGCAAGAGACCCAGTACTTC.

The genes are TRBV4-3 and TRBJ2-7; 11 positions match TRBD1. The CDR3 length is 16 residues. The germline V gene has CDR1 LGHNA and CDR2 YSLEER. Unmatched junction bases numbered 8, after V lost 3 bases and J lost 4 bases. DNA for the CDR3: TGCGCCAGCAGCCAGGTCCCGGGACAGGGGGTTTACGAGCAGTACTTC. Translated, it gives CASSQVPGQGVYEQYF.

This clonotype came up a few times. For the CDR3, the DNA is TGTGCCAGCAGAAGACAGGACCATGAAGCTTTCTTT. As protein: CASRRQDHEAFF. The chain has TRBV6-2 or TRBV6-3 and TRBJ1-1; tentatively, D is TRBD1 (6 bases). This CDR3 contains 12 residues. CDR1 is MNHEY and CDR2 is SVGEGT in the germline V gene. V lost 6 bases and J lost 7, with 12 bases in between.

This sequence joins TRBV7-3 and TRBJ2-1; either TRBD1 or TRBD2 may fit D (5 bases each). Germline V gives CDR1 SGHTA, CDR2 FQGTGA. Trimming pared 2 bases from V and 9 bases from J, leaving 8 bases between. The CDR3 runs 12 residues. The CDR3 nucleotides are TGTGCCAGCAGCTTACCCGGGGCTGAGCAGTTCTTC. Translating it yields CASSLPGAEQFF.

The chain carries TRBV9 and TRBJ2-7; tentative D call: TRBD2 (7 bases). There are 16 residues in the CDR3. Trimming cost V 0 bases and J 3 bases, with 16 bases left between them. From germline, CDR1 is SGDLS and CDR2 YYNGEE. CDR3 sequence: CASSVGGRGARYEQYF. CDR3 nucleotides: TGTGCCAGCAGCGTAGGCGGACGGGGGGCTCGCTACGAGCAGTACTTC.

This clonotype showed up just a few times. The V gene is TRBV2, the J gene TRBJ2-1, with TRBD2 matching 12 bases. The V and J ends lost 6 bases and 8 bases, in that order; junction bases with no gene match: 8. This CDR3 has 15 amino acids. CDR1 and CDR2 from the germline V gene are SNHLY and FYNNEI. Here the CDR3 reads CASSGGLAGRYEQFF. The CDR3 nucleotides read TGTGCCAGCAGCGGAGGACTAGCGGGGCGCTATGAGCAGTTCTTC.

This clonotype turned up a few times. V is TRBV15 and J is TRBJ2-3; possible D gene TRBD1, 6 bases. Germline loops: CDR1 LNHNV, CDR2 YYDKDF (reference sequence). The CDR3 loop spans 17 amino acids. V shed 3 bases and J shed 5 bases, with 21 bases lying between them. In DNA form, the CDR3 reads TGTGCCACCAGCAGGTTCCCCGAGGGGGAAGTAGGAGATACGCAGTATTTT. Its translation is CATSRFPEGEVGDTQYF.

This clonotype showed up just a few times. This sequence joins TRBV15 and TRBJ2-3, with TRBD2 matching over 10 bases. The trim removed 0 bases at V and 4 bases at J, leaving 1 base unmatched. The CDR3 is made up of 15 amino acids. CDR1 and CDR2 from the germline V gene are LNHNV and YYDKDF (reference sequence). CDR3: CATSRDLAGADTQYF. The CDR3 DNA reads as TGTGCCACCAGCAGAGATCTAGCGGGGGCAGATACGCAGTATTTT.